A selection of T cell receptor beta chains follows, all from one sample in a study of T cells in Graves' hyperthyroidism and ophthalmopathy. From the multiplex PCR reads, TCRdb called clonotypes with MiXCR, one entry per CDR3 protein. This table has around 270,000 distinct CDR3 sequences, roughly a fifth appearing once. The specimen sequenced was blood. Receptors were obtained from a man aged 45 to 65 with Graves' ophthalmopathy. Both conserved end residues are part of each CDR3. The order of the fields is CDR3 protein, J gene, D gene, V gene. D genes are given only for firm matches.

cdr3_aa: CAISGQGIYEQYF
j_call: TRBJ2-7
d_call: TRBD1
v_call: TRBV10-3

cdr3_aa: CASSEEAGRGEQFF
j_call: TRBJ2-1
d_call: NA
v_call: TRBV2

cdr3_aa: CASSRGGTKNIQYF
j_call: TRBJ2-4
d_call: TRBD2
v_call: TRBV28

cdr3_aa: CASSHPRGQETQYF
j_call: TRBJ2-5
d_call: TRBD1
v_call: TRBV2

cdr3_aa: CASIGQVVQTQYF
j_call: TRBJ2-5
d_call: NA
v_call: TRBV2

cdr3_aa: CASSPSELMNTEAFF
j_call: TRBJ1-1
d_call: NA
v_call: TRBV18

cdr3_aa: CASSLASRGGGTEAFF
j_call: TRBJ1-1
d_call: TRBD1
v_call: TRBV5-1

cdr3_aa: CATSDLPTGIYNEQFF
j_call: TRBJ2-1
d_call: TRBD1
v_call: TRBV24-1

cdr3_aa: CASSDSTQPQHF
j_call: TRBJ1-5
d_call: NA
v_call: TRBV12-3/TRBV12-4

cdr3_aa: CSVVISGFPTDTQYF
j_call: TRBJ2-3
d_call: NA
v_call: TRBV29-1

cdr3_aa: CASSGAGTTYGYTF
j_call: TRBJ1-2
d_call: NA
v_call: TRBV25-1

cdr3_aa: CASSFGRQETQYF
j_call: TRBJ2-5
d_call: NA
v_call: TRBV11-2

cdr3_aa: CSARPIGQDHPFYQPQHF
j_call: TRBJ1-5
d_call: TRBD1
v_call: TRBV20-1

cdr3_aa: CASSEKGRQFF
j_call: TRBJ2-1
d_call: NA
v_call: TRBV2

cdr3_aa: CASSVDNNQPQHF
j_call: TRBJ1-5
d_call: NA
v_call: TRBV9

cdr3_aa: CASSLGPFETQYF
j_call: TRBJ2-5
d_call: NA
v_call: TRBV12-3/TRBV12-4

cdr3_aa: CASSQEYLTTDTQYF
j_call: TRBJ2-3
d_call: NA
v_call: TRBV4-1

cdr3_aa: CSARDVRRSTDTQYF
j_call: TRBJ2-3
d_call: NA
v_call: TRBV20-1

cdr3_aa: CASRTGLPADTQYF
j_call: TRBJ2-3
d_call: NA
v_call: TRBV5-1

cdr3_aa: CASRLLGGEAFF
j_call: TRBJ1-1
d_call: NA
v_call: TRBV28

cdr3_aa: CASSPQRAGADTTYEQYF
j_call: TRBJ2-7
d_call: TRBD2
v_call: TRBV27

cdr3_aa: CASSGVAGGNEQFF
j_call: TRBJ2-1
d_call: TRBD2
v_call: TRBV2

cdr3_aa: CASRNRDRETQYF
j_call: TRBJ2-5
d_call: TRBD1
v_call: TRBV28

cdr3_aa: CASSFGGRTDTQYF
j_call: TRBJ2-3
d_call: NA
v_call: TRBV27

cdr3_aa: CASTRDPSGKTDTQYF
j_call: TRBJ2-3
d_call: TRBD2
v_call: TRBV6-1

cdr3_aa: CSANWASRETQYF
j_call: TRBJ2-5
d_call: NA
v_call: TRBV20-1

cdr3_aa: CASSEEGDRAEAFF
j_call: TRBJ1-1
d_call: TRBD1
v_call: TRBV6-1

cdr3_aa: CASSLGQGVAYEQYF
j_call: TRBJ2-7
d_call: NA
v_call: TRBV19

cdr3_aa: CSARDPDRPHRETQYF
j_call: TRBJ2-5
d_call: TRBD1
v_call: TRBV20-1

cdr3_aa: CSASTGTSGTYEQYF
j_call: TRBJ2-7
d_call: TRBD2
v_call: TRBV20-1

cdr3_aa: CASSFGGRTGELFF
j_call: TRBJ2-2
d_call: NA
v_call: TRBV28

cdr3_aa: CSVERMRKAEAFF
j_call: TRBJ1-1
d_call: NA
v_call: TRBV29-1

cdr3_aa: CASSLSTNTGELFF
j_call: TRBJ2-2
d_call: NA
v_call: TRBV7-8

cdr3_aa: CASSQGQGIRETQYF
j_call: TRBJ2-5
d_call: TRBD1
v_call: TRBV6-2/TRBV6-3

cdr3_aa: CSAGAEAFF
j_call: TRBJ1-1
d_call: NA
v_call: TRBV20-1

cdr3_aa: CASSLAPSGANVLTF
j_call: TRBJ2-6
d_call: NA
v_call: TRBV5-1